This T cell receptor (beta chain) was obtained from a study of T cell responses to AZD1222 COVID-19 vaccine. Points from the study as a whole: Two AZD1222 doses significantly raised spike-specific TCR breadth and depth over controls.

Second doses were pooled across both intervals (about 4 or about 12 weeks). This clone was counted a single time. The target antigen is unknown. Clones were read by immunoSEQ multiplex PCR, and TCRdb kept only the in-frame ones, dropping some. The sample holds 120,000 or so clones; approximately 90% are singletons and the top ten take less than 4%. This sequence originates from an adult who received the AZD1222 COVID-19 vaccine. The specimen was peripheral blood, collected 28 days after the second AZD1222 dose.

CDR3 in amino acids: CASSLGGGSYTDTQYF. CDR3 sequence (DNA): TGTGCCAGCAGCTTGGGTGGAGGGAGCTACACAGATACGCAGTATTTT. The chain uses TRBV5-6 and TRBJ2-3; perhaps TRBD2 as D (6 bases). V lost 0 bases and J lost 2, with 13 bases in between. The CDR3 spans 16 residues. Germline V gene lookup returns CDR1 SGHDT and CDR2 YYEEEE.